The T cell receptor beta chain under discussion was sequenced for a study of regulatory T cells in long-lasting Graves disease. Notes on the study in general: Persistent Graves' patients showed reduced TCR diversity versus newly diagnosed patients.

With iRepertoire HTBI primers and Arm-PCR of CDR3 regions, TCR beta libraries were built. A single record per CDR3 protein comes from TCRdb applying MiXCR to the multiplex PCR reads. The sample includes some 330,000 distinct CDR3 sequences, 12% of them seen just once. CDR1 is SGHVS, CDR2 FQNEAQ, per germline. Trimming removed 5 bases from V and 9 bases from J; junction bases left unmatched: 5. The CDR3 consists of 13 residues. Time point described: newly diagnosed GD, antithyroid drugs for less than 3 months. RNA isolated from PBMCs was used to make the TCR library. This clonotype was seen repeatedly, ten times or more. What it binds is not known. This sample also appeared in a second study, on T cells in Graves' hyperthyroidism and ophthalmopathy.

The sample here was peripheral blood mononuclear cells (PBMCs), taken at new diagnosis, from a patient treated with antithyroid drugs. The TCR comes from a woman under 30 with Graves disease. The chain recombines TRBV7-8 with TRBJ2-3, with 10 bases fitting TRBD1. The CDR3 protein is CASSPPDRGTQYF. The CDR3 bases are TGTGCCAGCAGCCCACCGGACAGGGGGACGCAGTATTTT.